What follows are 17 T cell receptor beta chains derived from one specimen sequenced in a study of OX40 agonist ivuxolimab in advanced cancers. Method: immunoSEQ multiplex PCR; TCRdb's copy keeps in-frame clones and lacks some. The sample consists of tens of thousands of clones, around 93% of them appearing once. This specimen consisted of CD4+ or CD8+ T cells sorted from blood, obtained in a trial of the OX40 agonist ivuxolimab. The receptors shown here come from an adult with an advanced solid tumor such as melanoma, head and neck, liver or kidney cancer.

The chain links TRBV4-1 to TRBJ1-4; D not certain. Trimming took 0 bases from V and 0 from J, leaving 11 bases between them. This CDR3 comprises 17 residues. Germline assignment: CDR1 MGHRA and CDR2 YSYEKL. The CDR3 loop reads CASSQDRLSATNEKLFF. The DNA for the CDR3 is TGCGCCAGCAGCCAAGATAGACTATCTGCAACTAATGAAAAACTGTTTTTT.

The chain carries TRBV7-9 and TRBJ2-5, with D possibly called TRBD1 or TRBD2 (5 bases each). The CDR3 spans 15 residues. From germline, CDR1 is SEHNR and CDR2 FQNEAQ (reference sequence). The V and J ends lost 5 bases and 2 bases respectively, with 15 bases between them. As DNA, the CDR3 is TGTGCCAGCAGCACGGGACCCCTCCTTCAAGAGACCCAGTACTTC. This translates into CASSTGPLLQETQYF.

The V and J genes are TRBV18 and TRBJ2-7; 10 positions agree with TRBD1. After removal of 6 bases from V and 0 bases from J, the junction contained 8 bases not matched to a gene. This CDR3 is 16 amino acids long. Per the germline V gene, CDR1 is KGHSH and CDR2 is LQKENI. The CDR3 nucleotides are TGTGCCAGCTCCCCTACTGGGACAGGGGACTCCTACGAGCAGTACTTC. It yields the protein CASSPTGTGDSYEQYF.

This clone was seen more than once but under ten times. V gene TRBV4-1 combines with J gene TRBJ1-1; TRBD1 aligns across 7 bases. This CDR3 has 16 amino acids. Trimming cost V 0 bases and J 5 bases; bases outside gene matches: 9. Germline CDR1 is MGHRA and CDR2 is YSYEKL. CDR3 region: CASSQEGMAGQTEAFF. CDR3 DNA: TGCGCCAGCAGCCAAGAGGGGATGGCGGGACAGACTGAAGCTTTCTTT.

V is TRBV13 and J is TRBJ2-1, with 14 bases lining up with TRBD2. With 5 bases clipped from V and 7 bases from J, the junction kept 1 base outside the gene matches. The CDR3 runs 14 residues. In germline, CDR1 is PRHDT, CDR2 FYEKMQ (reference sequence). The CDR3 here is CASSRTSGRNEQFF. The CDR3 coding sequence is TGTGCCAGCAGCCGGACTAGCGGGAGGAATGAGCAGTTCTTC. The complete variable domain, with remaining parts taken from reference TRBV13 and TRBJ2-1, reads AAGVIQSPRHLIKEKRETATLKCYPIPRHDTVYWYQQGPGQDPQFLISFYEKMQSDKGSIPDRFSAQQFSDYHSELNMSSLELGDSALYFCASSRTSGRNEQFFGPGTRLTVL.

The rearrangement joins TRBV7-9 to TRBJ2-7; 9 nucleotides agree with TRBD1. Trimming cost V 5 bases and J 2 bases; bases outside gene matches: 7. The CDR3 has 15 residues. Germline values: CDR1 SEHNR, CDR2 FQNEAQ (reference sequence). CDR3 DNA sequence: TGTGCCAGCAGCCCCCGGACAGGGGCTGCCTACGAGCAGTACTTC. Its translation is CASSPRTGAAYEQYF.

The CDR3 region is CASSLLGGTEAFF. The CDR3 DNA follows: TGTGCCAGCAGCTTGTTGGGGGGCACTGAAGCTTTCTTT. The V call is TRBV5-5, the J call TRBJ1-1; TRBD1 might be the D (5 bases). The CDR3 has 13 amino acids. Germline loops: CDR1 SGHKS, CDR2 YYEKEE (reference sequence). Trimming pared 1 base from V and 4 bases from J, leaving 8 bases between.

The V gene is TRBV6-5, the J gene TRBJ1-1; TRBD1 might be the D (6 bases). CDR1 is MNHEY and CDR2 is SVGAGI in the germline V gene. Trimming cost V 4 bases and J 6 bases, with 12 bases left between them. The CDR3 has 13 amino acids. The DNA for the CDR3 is TGTGCCAGCAGTTTTACAGGGCTGGCTGAAGCTTTCTTT. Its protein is CASSFTGLAEAFF.

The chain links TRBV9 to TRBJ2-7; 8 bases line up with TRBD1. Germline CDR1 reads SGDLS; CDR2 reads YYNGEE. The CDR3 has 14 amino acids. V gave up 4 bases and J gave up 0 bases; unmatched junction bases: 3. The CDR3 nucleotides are TGTGCCAGCAGCCTCGGGACAGGCTCCTACGAGCAGTACTTC. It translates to CASSLGTGSYEQYF.

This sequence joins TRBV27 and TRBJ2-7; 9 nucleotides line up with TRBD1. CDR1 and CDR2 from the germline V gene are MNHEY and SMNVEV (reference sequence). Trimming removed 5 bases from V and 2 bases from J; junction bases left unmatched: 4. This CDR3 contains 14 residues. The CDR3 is CASSVGQGPYEQYF. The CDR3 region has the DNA TGTGCCAGCAGTGTGGGACAGGGACCCTACGAGCAGTACTTC.

CDR3 amino acids: CASSLGGDTGELFF. The CDR3, as DNA: TGTGCCAGCAGCTTGGGCGGCGACACCGGGGAGCTGTTTTTT. The rearrangement joins TRBV7-6 to TRBJ2-2; no reliable D call. CDR1 and CDR2 from the germline V gene are SGHVS and FNYEAQ. The CDR3 is 14 amino acids. V was trimmed by 3 bases and J by 3 bases, leaving 8 bases between them.

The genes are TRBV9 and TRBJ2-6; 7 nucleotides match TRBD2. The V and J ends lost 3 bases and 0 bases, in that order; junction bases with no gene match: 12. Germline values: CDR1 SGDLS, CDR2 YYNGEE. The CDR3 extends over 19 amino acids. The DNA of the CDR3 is TGTGCCAGCAGCGATAATTGGGAGGGAGGGACCTCTGGGGCCAACGTCCTGACTTTC. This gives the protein CASSDNWEGGTSGANVLTF.

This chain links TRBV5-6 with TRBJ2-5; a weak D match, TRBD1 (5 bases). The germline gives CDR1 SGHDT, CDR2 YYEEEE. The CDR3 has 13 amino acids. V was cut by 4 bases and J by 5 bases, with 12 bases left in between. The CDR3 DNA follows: TGTGCCAGCAGCCTTACAGGTCGGGAGACCCAGTACTTC. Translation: CASSLTGRETQYF.

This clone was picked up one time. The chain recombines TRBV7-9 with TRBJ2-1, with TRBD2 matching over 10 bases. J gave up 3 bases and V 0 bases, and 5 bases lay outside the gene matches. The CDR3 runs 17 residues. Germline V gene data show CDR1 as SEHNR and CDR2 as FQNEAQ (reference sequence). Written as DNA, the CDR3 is TGTGCCAGCAGCTTAGCGACAGCGGGAGGGCTCTACAATGAGCAGTTCTTC. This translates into CASSLATAGGLYNEQFF. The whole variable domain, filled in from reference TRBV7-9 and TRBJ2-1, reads DTGVSQNPRHKITKRGQNVTFRCDPISEHNRLYWYRQTLGQGPEFLTYFQNEAQLEKSRLLSDRFSAERPKGSFSTLEIQRTEQGDSAMYLCASSLATAGGLYNEQFFGPGTRLTVL.

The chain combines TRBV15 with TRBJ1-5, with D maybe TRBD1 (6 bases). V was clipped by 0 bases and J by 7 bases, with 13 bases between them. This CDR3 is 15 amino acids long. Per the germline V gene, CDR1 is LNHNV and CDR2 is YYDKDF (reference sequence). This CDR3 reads CATSRDKGQGQPQHF. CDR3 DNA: TGTGCCACCAGCAGAGATAAGGGGCAGGGGCAGCCCCAGCATTTT.

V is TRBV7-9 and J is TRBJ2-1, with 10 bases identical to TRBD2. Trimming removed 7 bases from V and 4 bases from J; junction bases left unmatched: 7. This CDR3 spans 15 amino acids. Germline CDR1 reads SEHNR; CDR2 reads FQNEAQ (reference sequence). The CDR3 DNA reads TGTGCCAGCACCCTAACTAGCGGGATTTACAATGAGCAGTTCTTC. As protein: CASTLTSGIYNEQFF.

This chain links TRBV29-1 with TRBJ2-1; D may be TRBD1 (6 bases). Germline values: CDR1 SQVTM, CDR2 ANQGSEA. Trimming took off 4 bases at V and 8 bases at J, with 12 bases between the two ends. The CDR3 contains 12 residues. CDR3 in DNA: TGCAGCGTTGTTCCCAGGGGCGATGAGCAGTTCTTC. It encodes CSVVPRGDEQFF.